The present entry profiles one TCR beta chain with its context. In the authors' methods: Reference gene primer amplification gave nucleated cell count estimates. The protocol was immunoSEQ multiplex PCR, while the TCRdb copy is restricted to in-frame clones and leaves out a portion. That table gives V, J and clone size, and the DNA gave D and trimming. There are 180,000 or so clones in the sample; 65% to 80% occur only once, and about 13% lies in the top ten. This CDR3 is 14 amino acids long. Trimming took off 5 bases at V and 6 bases at J, with 16 bases between the two ends. Germline V gene lookup returns CDR1 SGHTA and CDR2 FQGNSA. This sample stems from a study of blood T cell repertoires in COVID-19. Study details: T cells, B-cell-depleted T cells, or PBMCs provided the cDNA or gDNA that served as material.

The sample comprised peripheral blood. The gene calls are TRBV7-2 and TRBJ1-2, with a tentative D call TRBD1 (5 bases). This TCR was sampled from a man in his fifties who had recovered from COVID-19. The CDR3 here is CASSPGQTTNGYTF. Here the CDR3 DNA reads TGTGCCAGCAGCCCAGGACAAACTACCAATGGCTACACCTTC. Together with reference TRBV7-2 and TRBJ1-2, the CDR3 gives the full variable domain: GAGVSQSPSNKVTEKGKDVELRCDPISGHTALYWYRQSLGQGLEFLIYFQGNSAPDKSGLPSDRFSAERTGGSVSTLTIQRTQQEDSAVYLCASSPGQTTNGYTFGSGTRLTVV.